This T cell receptor (beta chain) was recovered during a study of T cells in Graves' hyperthyroidism and ophthalmopathy (dated by TCRdb to the late 2010s). With regard to the full study: Peripheral blood samples were taken at initial diagnosis, before any treatment was given. TCR V-J signatures able to tell the groups apart were searched for in a discovery cohort of 100 or so patients, of whom around 42 had Graves' ophthalmopathy and around 58 had stable Graves' hyperthyroidism. An independent validation cohort of about 19 hyperthyroidism patients and over 15 patients who later progressed to ophthalmopathy tested prospective prediction of ophthalmopathy. The roughly 94 discovery patients were randomly divided into training and test sets at a 7:3 ratio. The study also compared thyroid tissue and blood T-cell repertoires from a handful of Graves' hyperthyroidism patients. After blood sampling, hyperthyroidism patients were treated with methimazole at a starting dose of 30 mg daily, and ophthalmopathy patients were treated with high-dose intravenous methylprednisolone. The paper describes TCR Vbeta CDR3 sequencing of around 140 peripheral blood samples, made up of about 40 ophthalmopathy patients, roughly 80 hyperthyroidism patients and around 17 progressor patients.

The sample holds many counts of this clonotype. What this receptor recognizes is not known. No per-base quality is available; no much larger clone lies one base away. The CDR3 spans 13 residues, from the cysteine through the phenylalanine. Just the 39-base CDR3 DNA is kept, in frame starting at base 1. The junction carries 6 bases between V and J, which are trimmed by 3 bases and 1 base respectively. Per the germline V gene, LGHNT is the CDR1 and FRNRAP is the CDR2. Stable Graves' hyperthyroidism was defined as no progression to ophthalmopathy during 18 months of follow-up. The hyperthyroidism patients were between 18 and 65 years old and newly diagnosed, with a disease duration of less than 2 months. The study excluded patients with uncontrolled infections, other autoimmune diseases, pregnancy or lactation. Diagnoses were established on the basis of clinical symptoms, serum thyroxine and TRAb, thyroid ultrasound, and orbital computed tomography. PBMCs were isolated from about 10 ml of fresh peripheral blood by Ficoll-Paque density gradient centrifugation. Total RNA was extracted using Trizol reagent, and RNA quality was assessed on an Agilent 2100 Bioanalyzer.

General study outcomes and caveats: Most expanded thyroid clonotypes (frequency above 0.001) were also detected in blood, a finding suggesting that blood repertoires may reflect thyroid immune responses. Ophthalmopathy was separated from stable hyperthyroidism by a 13 V-J signature model, with about 88% sensitivity and about 81% specificity obtained in cross-validation and 80%/75% obtained in testing. No statistical method was used to set the sample size in advance, and investigators knew the group allocation. In validation, the model predicted progression to ophthalmopathy a median of roughly 6.2 months before onset, with over 55% sensitivity and 72.22% specificity.

Amplification of TCR beta CDR3 regions was carried out from RNA transcripts. The first round of RT-PCR for the TCR CDR3 was performed with the HTBI primer set and the Qiagen OneStep RT-PCR kit. Libraries were constructed in a second round of multiplex PCR, after which size selection and purification were carried out. The libraries were sequenced on an Illumina HiSeq2000 using paired-end 100 bp reads. As for how the authors treated the data: SOAPnuke was used to process the raw data, throwing out any read that contained adapters or uncalled bases, had a mean Phred below 15, or lacked an exact constant-primer or identifier match. High-quality paired reads were merged with COPE v1.2.5, and unique nucleotide sequences were defined as clonotypes. MiTCR v1.1 was used to align clonotypes to the IMGT TRBV, TRBD and TRBJ reference segments. The analysis included only V-J combinations with a frequency above 0.0001, which together covered more than 98% of the repertoires. The TCS score was defined as the ratio of F50 (clonal expansion) to E x V (chaos), calculated using BLOSUM62-based TCRdist between CDR3 peptides within each V-J. Welch's t-statistics and random forest reduced 500 to 550 V-J features to roughly 13, which were used in a naive Bayes classifier (R e1071). TCRdb handled the public reads itself, with Q25 trimming in fastp and clone calling in MiXCR, and kept productive beta chains. Rows with one shared CDR3 protein collapse into an entry with the most common genes and DNA. The authors' filters were not applied to this entry. The sample profile shows 300,000 to 450,000 distinct CDR3 sequences; about 15% of them were found once. The ten largest clones take up approximately 9.9% of the sample.

This TCR derives from a woman aged 55-69 years with Graves' hyperthyroidism. The sequencing input was blood. Recombination connected TRBV12-5 to TRBJ1-1; no D segment can be confidently identified. In nucleotide form, the sequence is TGTGCTAGTGGTTTAGCAACGAACACTGAAGCTTTCTTT. Its product reads: CASGLATNTEAFF.